These T cell receptor beta chains were read from a single sample in a study of blood T cell repertoires in COVID-19. Only in-frame clones appear in the TCRdb table, and some are missing; sequencing was by immunoSEQ multiplex PCR. The repertoire has 200,000 to 300,000 clones, around nine tenths of them found once; the top ten carry around 1.8%. Sequenced input: peripheral blood. The receptors were sampled from a man aged 25 to 40 with active or convalescent COVID-19. The conserved cysteine and the conserved F or W are not part of the CDR3 here.

j_call	cdr3_length	v_call	cdr3_aa
TRBJ1-1	14	TRBV15	ATSRDRTGIDTEAF
TRBJ1-3	16	TRBV6-7	ASSYSSGKGANGNTIY
TRBJ1-5	11	TRBV29-1	SVVEGSNQPQH
TRBJ1-6	13	TRBV6-5	ASGQTGQGNSPLH
TRBJ2-7	11	TRBV5-8	ASSLADRVTQY
TRBJ2-2	13	TRBV6-5	ASSLGTGDTGELF
TRBJ2-7	13	TRBV5-8	ASSTPGLAAHEQY
TRBJ1-6	11	TRBV29-1	SVLDRDNSPLH
TRBJ1-4	13	TRBV27	ASSPTGGTNEKLF
TRBJ2-3	15	TRBV18	ASSPEVPGQGMDTQY
TRBJ1-6	15	TRBV27	ASSPTGQGLYNSPLH
TRBJ1-2	13	TRBV19	ASSISPGTPLGYT
TRBJ1-1	12	TRBV10-1	ASSNQFADTEAF
TRBJ2-3	11	TRBV5-1	ASSLGDTDTQY
TRBJ2-5	13	TRBV2	ASSPDRGLQETQY
TRBJ2-7	13	TRBV5-1	ASSLGQGNQAEQY
TRBJ2-2	14	TRBV13	ASSLGRTGGIGELF
TRBJ1-4	14	TRBV18	ASSPMADTGNEKLF
TRBJ2-5	15	TRBV7-9	ASSTTPSTGIRETQY
TRBJ1-2	13	TRBV5-6	ASSYPTGSQGGYT
TRBJ1-5	16	TRBV15	ATSRAETGVGGWQPQH
TRBJ2-1	12	TRBV7-2	ASSPQRSMVEQF
TRBJ2-3	15	TRBV7-9	ASSSTLAGVGTDTQY
TRBJ1-4	14	TRBV19	ASSFYQQGLNEKLF
TRBJ1-1	13	TRBV7-8	ASSLRDPGRAEAF
TRBJ1-1	14	TRBV19	ASSIVRGTMNTEAF
TRBJ1-5	12	TRBV19	ASSLRDSNQPQH
TRBJ1-1	14	TRBV10-3	AISEPGQGAGTEAF